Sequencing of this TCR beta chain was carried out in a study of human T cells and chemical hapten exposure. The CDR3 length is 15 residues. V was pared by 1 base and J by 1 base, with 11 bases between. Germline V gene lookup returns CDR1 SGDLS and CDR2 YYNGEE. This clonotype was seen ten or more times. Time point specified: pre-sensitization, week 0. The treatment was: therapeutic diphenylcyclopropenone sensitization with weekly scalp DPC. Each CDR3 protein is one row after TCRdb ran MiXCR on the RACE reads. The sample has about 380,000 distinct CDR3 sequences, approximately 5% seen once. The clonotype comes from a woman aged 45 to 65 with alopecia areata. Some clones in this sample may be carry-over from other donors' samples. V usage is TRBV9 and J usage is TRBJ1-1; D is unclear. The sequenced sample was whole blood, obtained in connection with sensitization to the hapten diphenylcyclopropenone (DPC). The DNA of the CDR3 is TGTGCCAGCAGCGTAACACCGCAGTCGAACACTGAAGCTTTCTTT. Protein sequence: CASSVTPQSNTEAFF.